The 11 T cell receptor beta chains below all came from one sample that was sequenced in a study of cytomegalovirus exposure and HLA in healthy donors. The table came from immunoSEQ multiplex PCR; TCRdb's copy has only in-frame clones and leaves some out. The table includes over 150,000 clones, roughly 90% detected once. Sequenced sample: PBMCs. The receptor set was obtained from a man in his late teens or twenties in good health and CMV-seropositive.

Turning to this clone: The junction departs from the called germline gene at one end, perhaps through a read error. V is TRBV6-1 and J is TRBJ2-7; 9 bases line up with TRBD1. The CDR3 has 15 amino acids. The germline V gene encodes CDR1 MNHNS and CDR2 SASEGT. The CDR3 sequence: CASSEDTGTGNQQYF. The CDR3 nucleotides are TGTGCCAGCAGCGAAGACACCGGGACAGGGAACCAGCAGTACTTC.

The chain joins TRBV18 to TRBJ2-1, with TRBD1 identical over 8 bases. Germline assignment: CDR1 KGHSH and CDR2 LQKENI. V shed 4 bases and J 4 bases; nucleotides not matched to a gene: 6. This CDR3 is 15 amino acids long. CDR3 DNA: TGTGCCAGCTCACTTGGACAGGGCTATTACAATGAGCAGTTCTTC. As protein: CASSLGQGYYNEQFF.

This chain links TRBV10-3 with TRBJ2-3; 8 positions match TRBD2. V lost 0 bases to trimming and J lost 2 bases; unmatched junction nucleotides: 7. Germline lookup yields CDR1 ENHRY and CDR2 SYGVKD. This CDR3 has 17 amino acids. The CDR3 reads CAISESVGRALTDTQYF. In nucleotides, the CDR3 is TGTGCCATCAGTGAGTCGGTCGGGAGGGCCCTCACAGATACGCAGTATTTT.

The chain links TRBV7-9 to TRBJ2-1; 11 nucleotides agree with TRBD2. V lost 0 bases, J lost 1 base, and 5 bases stayed unmatched. The CDR3 length is 18 residues. CDR1 is SEHNR, CDR2 FQNEAQ, per germline (reference sequence). The CDR3 sequence: CASSLATSGIGSYNEQFF. CDR3 DNA: TGTGCCAGCAGCTTAGCGACTAGCGGGATAGGATCCTACAATGAGCAGTTCTTC.

The genes are TRBV6-6 and TRBJ2-3; 8 bases are shared with TRBD1. Germline V gene data show CDR1 as MNHNY and CDR2 as SVGAGI (reference sequence). V was pared by 6 bases and J by 2 bases, with 7 bases of the junction left unmatched. This CDR3 spans 15 amino acids. The CDR3 here is CASRTGQGPTDTQYF. In DNA, the CDR3 is TGTGCCAGCAGAACCGGACAGGGTCCCACAGATACGCAGTATTTT.

This clone was seen a few times. The CDR3 is CAWSTGETQYF. CDR3 in DNA: TGTGCCTGGAGTACCGGAGAGACCCAGTACTTC. The chain has TRBV30 and TRBJ2-5, with D uncertain. The V end was cut by 2 bases, the J end by 4 bases, with 5 bases between. CDR1 is GTSNPN and CDR2 is SVGIG in the germline V gene (reference sequence). This CDR3 has 11 amino acids.

The CDR3 sequence: CASNQPGLQYGYTF. DNA of the CDR3: TGTGCCAGTAACCAACCGGGATTGCAATATGGCTACACCTTC. The chain joins TRBV19 to TRBJ1-2; D unclear. Germline loops: CDR1 LNHDA, CDR2 SQIVND (reference sequence). V was cut by 7 bases and J by 5 bases, with 17 bases left in between. There are 14 residues in the CDR3. Full variable domain (outside the CDR3, taken from reference TRBV19 and TRBJ1-2): DGGITQSPKYLFRKEGQNVTLSCEQNLNHDAMYWYRQDPGQGLRLIYYSQIVNDFQKGDIAEGYSVSREKKESFPLTVTSAQKNPTAFYLCASNQPGLQYGYTFGSGTRLTVV.

This clone was picked up a small number of times. Its ends do not fully match the called genes, so a read error is possible. V gene TRBV7-7 combines with J gene TRBJ2-7; 11 nucleotides agree with TRBD2. The V gene's germline CDR1 is SSHAT and CDR2 FNYEAQ (reference sequence). This CDR3 region has 16 residues. The CDR3 DNA sequence: TGTGCTAGCAGCTTAGGAACGTCTAGCGGGGGGTACGAGCAGTACTTC. Protein product: CASSLGTSSGGYEQYF.

V gene TRBV5-4 combines with J gene TRBJ2-1; D is possibly TRBD2 (6 bases). Germline V gene sequence: CDR1 SGHNT, CDR2 YYREEE (reference sequence). The germline V and J ends were trimmed by 0 bases and 6 bases, with 16 bases remaining between them. The CDR3 has 16 residues. The CDR3: CASSLETSLWVNEQFF. DNA of the CDR3: TGTGCCAGCAGCTTGGAGACTAGTTTGTGGGTCAATGAGCAGTTCTTC. The complete variable domain, with remaining parts taken from reference TRBV5-4 and TRBJ2-1, reads ETGVTQSPTHLIKTRGQQVTLRCSSQSGHNTVSWYQQALGQGPQFIFQYYREEENGRGNFPPRFSGLQFPNYSSELNVNALELDDSALYLCASSLETSLWVNEQFFGPGTRLTVL.

V gene TRBV27 combines with J gene TRBJ2-3; a possible D gene is TRBD1 (7 bases). Trimming removed 5 bases from V and 0 bases from J, with 15 bases in between. The V gene's germline CDR1 is MNHEY and CDR2 SMNVEV (reference sequence). The CDR3 spans 16 residues. The CDR3 DNA sequence: TGTGCCAGCAGTGCCGAGACAGGGACTAGCACAGATACGCAGTATTTT. Translation gives CASSAETGTSTDTQYF.

The chain joins TRBV29-1 to TRBJ2-1; 11 bases match TRBD2. The germline gives CDR1 SQVTM, CDR2 ANQGSEA. V was clipped by 7 bases and J by 9 bases; unmatched bases: 11. The CDR3 is 14 amino acids. DNA for the CDR3: TGCAGCGGAAGGGGACTAGCGGACTCCGGTGAGCAGTTCTTC. Amino acid sequence: CSGRGLADSGEQFF.